A single sample is the source of the 16 T cell receptor beta chains below, sequenced in a study of identical twins. TCRdb called the 5' RACE reads again in MiXCR, with one record for every CDR3 protein. The sample includes about 890,000 distinct CDR3 sequences, about 12% of them seen just once. These sequences were also reported in another study, on yellow fever vaccine responses in identical twins.

The specimen sequenced was PBMCs. The receptors derive from a woman between 18 and 29 years old in good health.

This clonotype was picked up a small number of times. CDR3 in amino acids: CASSEQPSTDTQYF. CDR3 DNA: TGTGCCAGCTCCGAACAGCCCAGCACAGATACGCAGTATTTT. V gene TRBV18 combines with J gene TRBJ2-3, with D unresolved. The CDR3 contains 14 residues. Germline CDR1 and CDR2: KGHSH and LQKENI. Trimming stripped 6 bases from V and 0 bases from J, with 10 bases between. Full variable domain (missing parts from reference TRBV18 and TRBJ2-3): NAGVMQNPRHLVRRRGQEARLRCSPMKGHSHVYWYRQLPEEGLKFMVYLQKENIIDESGMPKERFSAEFPKEGPSILRIQQVVRGDSAAYFCASSEQPSTDTQYFGPGTRLTVL.

The genes are TRBV20-1 and TRBJ2-1; TRBD2 is a possible D gene (5 bases). Per germline, CDR1 DFQATT and CDR2 SNEGSKA (reference sequence). This CDR3 comprises 15 residues. V was cut by 1 base and J by 2 bases, with 12 bases left in between. CDR3 region: CSARVMREAYNEQFF. In DNA, the CDR3 is TGCAGTGCTAGAGTAATGAGGGAAGCCTACAATGAGCAGTTCTTC.

This clonotype has ten or more counts. The chain uses TRBV5-1 and TRBJ1-1; maybe TRBD1 (6 bases). CDR1 SGHRS and CDR2 YFSETQ come from the germline V gene. Trimming took off 1 base at V and 0 bases at J, with 16 bases between the two ends. This CDR3 spans 17 amino acids. CDR3 residues: CASSLREGRDMNTEAFF. For the CDR3, the DNA is TGCGCCAGCAGCTTGAGGGAGGGCAGGGACATGAACACTGAAGCTTTCTTT.

V usage is TRBV7-2 and J usage is TRBJ2-3; 9 nucleotides line up with TRBD2. CDR3 length: 16 amino acids. V shed 1 base, J shed 4 bases, and the junction held 6 bases outside the gene matches. The V gene's germline CDR1 is SGHTA and CDR2 FQGNSA. For the CDR3, the DNA is TGTGCCAGCAGCTTAGATCGGCTAGCGGGATCAGATACGCAGTATTTT. As protein: CASSLDRLAGSDTQYF. Full variable domain (remainder filled in from reference TRBV7-2 and TRBJ2-3): GAGVSQSPSNKVTEKGKDVELRCDPISGHTALYWYRQSLGQGLEFLIYFQGNSAPDKSGLPSDRFSAERTGGSVSTLTIQRTQQEDSAVYLCASSLDRLAGSDTQYFGPGTRLTVL.

The rearrangement links TRBV20-1 to TRBJ2-1; D is perhaps TRBD2 (6 bases). The CDR3 has 11 residues. Germline loops: CDR1 DFQATT, CDR2 SNEGSKA (reference sequence). Here the CDR3 reads CFWRDHNEQFF. CDR3 in DNA: TGCTTCTGGCGGGACCACAATGAGCAGTTCTTC.

This clonotype appeared a few times. The chain carries TRBV7-9 and TRBJ2-7, with 7 bases that match TRBD2. Trimming removed 4 bases from V and 4 bases from J; junction bases left unmatched: 10. This CDR3 has 15 residues. From germline, CDR1 is SEHNR and CDR2 FQNEAQ (reference sequence). CDR3 loop: CASSYRGGGFYEQYF. The CDR3 DNA sequence: TGTGCCAGCAGCTACCGAGGCGGGGGATTTTACGAGCAGTACTTC.

The genes are TRBV6-1 and TRBJ2-3, with TRBD2 matching over 7 bases. There are 13 residues in the CDR3. The junction had 11 bases not matched to a gene; V was cut back by 8 bases and J by 9 bases. The V gene's germline CDR1 is MNHNS and CDR2 SASEGT. The CDR3 sequence: CASRDPVGGTQYF. DNA of the CDR3: TGTGCCAGCCGGGACCCAGTGGGAGGGACGCAGTATTTT.

The chain links TRBV28 to TRBJ2-5; TRBD1 matches at 7 bases. The V segment lost 7 bases and the J segment 2 bases; nucleotides outside the gene matches: 7. CDR1 and CDR2 (germline): MDHEN, SYDVKM. CDR3 length: 14 amino acids. The CDR3: CASTAPGQQETQYF. In nucleotides, the CDR3 is TGTGCCAGCACTGCTCCGGGACAGCAAGAGACCCAGTACTTC. The full variable domain, rest sourced from reference TRBV28 and TRBJ2-5, is DVKVTQSSRYLVKRTGEKVFLECVQDMDHENMFWYRQDPGLGLRLIYFSYDVKMKEKGDIPEGYSVSREKKERFSLILESASTNQTSMYLCASTAPGQQETQYFGPGTRLLVL.

The sample holds many counts of this clonotype. The rearrangement links TRBV12-3 or TRBV12-4 to TRBJ1-2, with TRBD1 matching 9 bases. There are 15 residues in the CDR3. J gave up 5 bases and V 5 bases, and 9 bases lay outside the gene matches. The CDR3 DNA reads as TGTGCCAGCAGTCCGGAACAGGGGGCTCTATATGGCTACACCTTC. It yields the protein CASSPEQGALYGYTF.

This sequence joins TRBV4-1 and TRBJ2-1, with D perhaps TRBD1 or TRBD2 (5 bases each). CDR1 is MGHRA and CDR2 is YSYEKL in the germline V gene. This CDR3 spans 16 amino acids. Trimming pared 0 bases from V and 1 base from J, leaving 10 bases between. CDR3 loop: CASSQEGDASYNEQFF. CDR3 DNA sequence: TGCGCCAGCAGCCAAGAAGGGGACGCATCCTACAATGAGCAGTTCTTC.

This clonotype was observed a few times. The J gene is TRBJ2-1, the V gene TRBV28, with 8 bases aligning to TRBD1. The CDR3 totals 16 residues. Trimming at V came to 4 bases and at J to 9 bases, leaving 14 bases not matched to a gene. Germline values: CDR1 MDHEN, CDR2 SYDVKM. DNA for the CDR3: TGTGCCAGCAGTTATCCCTCCCTACAGGGGGGTGTTGAGCAGTTCTTC. Amino acids: CASSYPSLQGGVEQFF.

The V gene is TRBV29-1, the J gene TRBJ2-1; 7 bases fit TRBD2. Germline assignment: CDR1 SQVTM and CDR2 ANQGSEA. The CDR3 covers 13 residues. The trim removed 5 bases at V and 1 base at J, leaving 2 bases unmatched. The CDR3 DNA reads as TGCAGCGTTATGCGGGGGTCCTACAATGAGCAGTTCTTC. Amino acids: CSVMRGSYNEQFF.

DNA for the CDR3: TGTGCCAGCAGCCACGGACAGGGCTCAGATACGCAGTATTTT. It translates to CASSHGQGSDTQYF. The V gene is TRBV3-1, the J gene TRBJ2-3; 8 positions agree with TRBD1. The V gene's germline CDR1 is LGHDT and CDR2 YNNKEL (reference sequence). The CDR3 runs to 14 residues. V was clipped by 3 bases and J by 4 bases; unmatched bases: 3.

J is TRBJ2-5 and V is TRBV3-1, with 7 nucleotides matching TRBD2. With V trimmed by 1 base and J by 2 bases, 10 bases remained unmatched. This CDR3 comprises 17 residues. Per germline, CDR1 LGHDT and CDR2 YNNKEL (reference sequence). The DNA of the CDR3 is TGTGCCAGCAGCCAAGCCGTTTTAGCGGGCATTCAAGAGACCCAGTACTTC. Residues: CASSQAVLAGIQETQYF.

This chain joins TRBV6-5 and TRBJ1-5, with unresolved D. CDR1 and CDR2 (germline): MNHEY, SVGAGI. The CDR3 spans 13 residues. The ends were cut back, 3 bases at V and 11 bases at J, with 14 bases in the middle. CDR3 amino acids: CASSYSPGETQHF. The CDR3 DNA reads TGTGCCAGCAGTTATTCGCCGGGAGAGACCCAGCATTTT.

The gene calls are TRBV9 and TRBJ2-7; no definite D call. The CDR3 is 13 residues long. V was cut by 5 bases and J by 5 bases, with 14 bases left in between. Per the germline V gene, CDR1 is SGDLS and CDR2 is YYNGEE. In DNA form, the CDR3 reads TGTGCCAGCAGTCCGGGCCCATCGGACGAGCAGTACTTC. It yields the protein CASSPGPSDEQYF.